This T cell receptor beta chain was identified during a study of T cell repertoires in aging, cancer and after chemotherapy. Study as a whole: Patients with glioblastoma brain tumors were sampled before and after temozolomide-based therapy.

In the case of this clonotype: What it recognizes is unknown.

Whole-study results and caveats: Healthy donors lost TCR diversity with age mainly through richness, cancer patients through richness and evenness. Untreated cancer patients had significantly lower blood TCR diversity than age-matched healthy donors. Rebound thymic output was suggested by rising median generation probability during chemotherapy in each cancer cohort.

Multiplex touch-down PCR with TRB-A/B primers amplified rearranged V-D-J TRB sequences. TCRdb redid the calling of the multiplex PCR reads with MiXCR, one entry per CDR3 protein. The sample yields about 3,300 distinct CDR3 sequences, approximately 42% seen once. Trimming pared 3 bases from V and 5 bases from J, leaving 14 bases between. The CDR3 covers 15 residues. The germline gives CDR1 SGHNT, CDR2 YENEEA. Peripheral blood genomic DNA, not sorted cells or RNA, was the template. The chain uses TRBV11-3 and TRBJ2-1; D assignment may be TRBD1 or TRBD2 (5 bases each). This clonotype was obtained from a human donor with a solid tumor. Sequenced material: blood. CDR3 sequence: CASSFSGTGHNEQFF. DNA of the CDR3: TGTGCCAGCAGCTTCTCCGGGACCGGCCACAATGAGCAGTTCTTC.